The 32 T cell receptor beta chains below were found in one sample sequenced in a study of T-cell reconstitution after alpha-beta-depleted transplantation in children. Unique molecular identifiers were built into the TCRbeta library. MiXCR, run by TCRdb on the PCR reads, gives a single entry per CDR3 protein. The sample records around 800,000 distinct CDR3 sequences, roughly 15% being singletons. The specimen was PBMCs, mostly from graft donor cells, collected 360 days after TCRalphabeta/CD19-depleted stem cell transplant. The receptors originated from a male patient aged 10-17 years who had a stem cell transplant for acute lymphoblastic leukemia, so the T cells may come from the graft donor.

The gene calls are TRBV4-2 and TRBJ1-2, with D uncertain. This CDR3 spans 16 amino acids. V gave up 4 bases and J gave up 5 bases, with 20 bases separating them. CDR1 and CDR2 from the germline V gene are LGHNA and YNFKEQ. CDR3 in amino acids: CASSRLAAQARYGYTF. The CDR3 bases are TGTGCCAGCAGCCGATTGGCAGCGCAGGCCAGATATGGCTACACCTTC.

The chain recombines TRBV7-8 with TRBJ2-2; D is perhaps TRBD1 (6 bases). This CDR3 spans 15 amino acids. The germline V gene encodes CDR1 SGHVS and CDR2 FQNEAQ. V lost 8 bases and J 5 bases, leaving 18 bases between the germline ends. The CDR3, as DNA: TGTGCCAGCCTGGGGGCTCCCTATGGGACCGGGGAGCTGTTTTTT. This gives the protein CASLGAPYGTGELFF.

The chain uses TRBV6-5 and TRBJ2-3, with 11 bases aligning to TRBD2. The CDR3 is made up of 16 amino acids. Germline V lookup: CDR1 MNHEY, CDR2 SVGAGI. V lost 0 bases to trimming and J lost 8 bases; unmatched junction nucleotides: 7. The CDR3 sequence is CASSYSTSGSFSTQYF. DNA of the CDR3: TGTGCCAGCAGTTACTCCACTAGCGGGAGTTTTAGTACGCAGTATTTT.

The V and J genes are TRBV5-1 and TRBJ2-7, with 11 bases that match TRBD2. The J segment lost 7 bases and the V segment lost 1 base, leaving 7 bases of the junction unmatched. The CDR3 is made up of 15 amino acids. CDR1 and CDR2 from the germline V gene are SGHRS and YFSETQ. DNA of the CDR3: TGCGCCAGCAGCTTGACTAGCGGGAGATCGGAAGAGCAGTACTTC. Protein product: CASSLTSGRSEEQYF. Based on the CDR3 plus reference TRBV5-1 and TRBJ2-7, the full variable domain is KAGVTQTPRYLIKTRGQQVTLSCSPISGHRSVSWYQQTPGQGLQFLFEYFSETQRNKGNFPGRFSGRQFSNSRSEMNVSTLELGDSALYLCASSLTSGRSEEQYFGPGTRLTVT.

The rearrangement uses TRBV5-1 and TRBJ2-7; D not certain. V shed 0 bases and J shed 2 bases, with 9 bases lying between them. Looked up from germline, CDR1 is SGHRS and CDR2 is YFSETQ. The CDR3 consists of 14 residues. DNA of the CDR3: TGCGCCAGCAGCTTGGCGGAGCCTCCCTACGAGCAGTACTTC. This gives the protein CASSLAEPPYEQYF.

The chain recombines TRBV7-8 with TRBJ1-2, with a weak D call TRBD1 (6 bases). The CDR3 has 17 amino acids. The germline V gene has CDR1 SGHVS and CDR2 FQNEAQ. V was clipped by 4 bases and J by 7 bases, with 25 bases between them. The CDR3 is CASSSGGLGAPQSGYTF. As DNA, the CDR3 is TGTGCCAGCAGCTCCGGGGGTCTGGGGGCGCCACAAAGTGGCTACACCTTC.

This clonotype was counted ten times or more. The chain combines TRBV21-1 with TRBJ2-3; TRBD1, as called in the table, went unchecked against the DNA. TRBV21-1 is termed a pseudogene. The length of the CDR3 is 12 residues. The CDR3 sequence: CASSNGGLTQYF. DNA for the CDR3: TGTGCCAGCAGCAATGGGGGCTTGACGCAGTATTTT.

This clonotype occurred a few times. This chain uses TRBV7-2 with TRBJ2-3; D remains ambiguous. The CDR3 is 15 amino acids. Trimming stripped 4 bases from V and 6 bases from J, with 17 bases between. Germline V gene sequence: CDR1 SGHTA, CDR2 FQGNSA. The chain's CDR3 is CASSYSPLLRDTQYF. The CDR3 region has the DNA TGTGCCAGCAGCTACAGCCCCTTACTGAGGGATACGCAGTATTTT.

This clonotype was observed a handful of times. This chain links TRBV28 with TRBJ2-1; a possible D gene is TRBD1 (6 bases). From germline, CDR1 is MDHEN and CDR2 SYDVKM. V lost 6 bases and J 8 bases, leaving 20 bases between the germline ends. The CDR3 totals 15 residues. The CDR3 reads CASRGADPRRDEQFF. The DNA for the CDR3 is TGTGCCAGCAGGGGGGCGGACCCGCGAAGGGATGAGCAGTTCTTC.

There are a few counts of this clonotype. The chain carries TRBV6-6 and TRBJ2-3; D is uncertain. V was trimmed by 7 bases and J by 2 bases, leaving 16 bases between them. From germline, CDR1 is MNHNY and CDR2 SVGAGI (reference sequence). The CDR3 spans 15 residues. CDR3 in DNA: TGTGCCAGCAAGGGCCCAGGACGCGACACAGATACGCAGTATTTT. Translated, it gives CASKGPGRDTDTQYF.

The sample holds a few counts of this clonotype. This chain uses TRBV12-3 or TRBV12-4 with TRBJ2-4, with TRBD1 matching over 8 bases. V was pared by 6 bases and J by 6 bases, with 10 bases of the junction left unmatched. The CDR3 length is 15 residues. The CDR3 protein is CASSIRGQGLNIQYF. The CDR3 DNA is TGTGCCAGCAGCATAAGAGGACAGGGATTAAACATTCAGTACTTC.

The chain joins TRBV5-1 to TRBJ1-2; perhaps TRBD1 as D (6 bases). The germline CDR1 and CDR2 sequences are SGHRS and YFSETQ. Trimming cost V 6 bases and J 0 bases, with 15 bases left between them. The CDR3 totals 15 residues. The CDR3: CASKGQGQSNYGYTF. In DNA, the CDR3 is TGCGCCAGCAAAGGCCAGGGGCAGTCTAACTATGGCTACACCTTC. The whole variable domain, filled in from reference TRBV5-1 and TRBJ1-2, reads KAGVTQTPRYLIKTRGQQVTLSCSPISGHRSVSWYQQTPGQGLQFLFEYFSETQRNKGNFPGRFSGRQFSNSRSEMNVSTLELGDSALYLCASKGQGQSNYGYTFGSGTRLTVV.

The chain combines TRBV25-1 with TRBJ1-1; 7 nucleotides agree with TRBD1. The germline CDR1 and CDR2 sequences are MGHDK and SYGVNS. There are 15 residues in the CDR3. Unmatched junction bases numbered 8, after V lost 2 bases and J lost 5 bases. CDR3 sequence: CASSEEDRLWTEAFF. The CDR3 DNA reads TGTGCCAGCAGTGAAGAGGACAGGTTGTGGACTGAAGCTTTCTTT.

The V gene is TRBV3-1, the J gene TRBJ2-7; TRBD1 agrees at 9 bases. Germline V lookup: CDR1 LGHDT, CDR2 YNNKEL (reference sequence). V gave up 5 bases and J gave up 2 bases; unmatched junction bases: 13. This CDR3 is built from 17 residues. DNA for the CDR3: TGTGCCAGCAGCAAGGGACAGGGTAGCCGCCAAGCCTACGAGCAGTACTTC. Its protein is CASSKGQGSRQAYEQYF.

The chain is built from TRBV2 and TRBJ1-2; 11 bases are shared with TRBD1. In germline, CDR1 is SNHLY, CDR2 FYNNEI. The CDR3 contains 16 residues. The ends lost 9 bases at V and 2 bases at J; junction bases unmatched: 11. For the CDR3, the DNA is TGTGCCAGGATGGGTCGGGACAGGGGGTTCAACTATGGCTACACCTTC. It codes for CARMGRDRGFNYGYTF.

The table lists this clonotype with a few counts. This chain connects TRBV5-1 to TRBJ2-7; 10 bases agree with TRBD1. V shed 4 bases and J 2 bases; nucleotides not matched to a gene: 12. This CDR3 is built from 17 residues. The germline V gene encodes CDR1 SGHRS and CDR2 YFSETQ. This CDR3 reads CASSAGTGVLSPYEQYF. The CDR3 DNA follows: TGCGCCAGCAGCGCCGGGACAGGGGTTCTTAGCCCCTACGAGCAGTACTTC.

Ten or more counts support this clonotype. The chain combines TRBV5-1 with TRBJ2-2, with D perhaps TRBD2 (6 bases). With 2 bases removed from V and 2 bases from J, the gap between germline ends came to 10 bases. The CDR3 sequence is 15 residues long. CDR1 SGHRS and CDR2 YFSETQ come from the germline V gene. CDR3 DNA sequence: TGCGCCAGCAGCTTAAACGGGGGTAACACCGGGGAGCTGTTTTTT. It codes for CASSLNGGNTGELFF.

A few counts support this clonotype. The chain couples TRBV7-3 to TRBJ2-6; D remains unclear. V gave up 3 bases and J gave up 0 bases, with 12 bases separating them. The CDR3 loop spans 17 amino acids. Germline loops: CDR1 SGHTA, CDR2 FQGTGA. CDR3 region: CASSFPPWSSGANVLTF. CDR3 sequence (DNA): TGTGCCAGCAGCTTCCCCCCATGGAGCTCTGGGGCCAACGTCCTGACTTTC.

The gene calls are TRBV28 and TRBJ2-1; 10 nucleotides line up with TRBD2. From germline, CDR1 is MDHEN and CDR2 SYDVKM. The CDR3 is 18 amino acids. V gave up 3 bases and J gave up 4 bases; unmatched junction bases: 12. In DNA, the CDR3 is TGTGCCAGCAGTTTCGACAGTTTGGGACTAGCGAGTTACAATGAGCAGTTCTTC. Protein product: CASSFDSLGLASYNEQFF.

This clonotype appeared a single time. The V and J genes are TRBV7-3 and TRBJ1-5, with D perhaps matching TRBD1 (5 bases). Germline V CDR1 and CDR2: SGHTA, FQGTGA. The CDR3 length is 16 residues. Trimming stripped 1 base from V and 3 bases from J, with 13 bases between. CDR3 protein: CASSLKARQTNQPQHF. CDR3 DNA: TGTGCCAGCAGCTTAAAAGCGAGACAGACCAATCAGCCCCAGCATTTT.

This clonotype was counted a few times. This chain links TRBV12-5 with TRBJ2-1; 9 bases agree with TRBD2. The CDR3 length is 15 residues. Trimming at V came to 1 base and at J to 5 bases, leaving 3 bases not matched to a gene. Germline V lookup: CDR1 LGHNT, CDR2 FRNRAP. This chain's CDR3 is CASGLDSGSHNEQFF. DNA of the CDR3: TGTGCTAGTGGTTTGGATAGCGGGAGCCACAATGAGCAGTTCTTC.

The chain couples TRBV2 to TRBJ2-4; no reliable D call. Germline V gives CDR1 SNHLY, CDR2 FYNNEI. CDR3 length: 17 residues. Trimming stripped 4 bases from V and 1 base from J, with 17 bases between. CDR3 protein: CASSGARLRVAKNIQYF. For the CDR3, the DNA is TGTGCCAGCAGTGGCGCCCGACTCCGAGTGGCCAAAAACATTCAGTACTTC.

The table lists this clonotype with a few counts. V is TRBV7-6 and J is TRBJ1-1, with TRBD1 matching 9 bases. Germline values: CDR1 SGHVS, CDR2 FNYEAQ. The V segment lost 5 bases and the J segment 4 bases; nucleotides outside the gene matches: 5. The CDR3 is made up of 14 amino acids. CDR3 sequence: CASSLDRGVTEAFF. In DNA form, the CDR3 reads TGTGCCAGCAGCCTCGACAGGGGGGTCACTGAAGCTTTCTTT.

The rearrangement joins TRBV4-2 to TRBJ2-7; D assignment may be TRBD1 or TRBD2 (5 bases each). The ends were cut back, 0 bases at V and 10 bases at J, with 16 bases in the middle. The CDR3 is 14 amino acids. Germline loops: CDR1 LGHNA, CDR2 YNFKEQ. This CDR3 is CASSQDQGPRYQYF. In DNA form, the CDR3 reads TGTGCCAGCAGCCAAGATCAGGGACCAAGATACCAGTACTTC.

About this clonotype itself: As the CDR3 is not closed by the conserved phenylalanine or tryptophan, this likely results from a read error. The V and J genes are TRBV4-2 and TRBJ1-3, with D hard to call. This CDR3 contains 16 residues. Trimming took off 1 base at V and 0 bases at J, with 10 bases between the two ends. Germline V gives CDR1 LGHNA, CDR2 YNFKEQ. CDR3 DNA: TGTGCCAGCAGCCAAGTGGCAGGCCCCTCTGGAAACACCATATATTCT. This gives the protein CASSQVAGPSGNTIYS.

This clonotype has ten or more counts. This chain connects TRBV20-1 to TRBJ2-3, with 9 bases fitting TRBD2. CDR1 is DFQATT and CDR2 is SNEGSKA in the germline V gene (reference sequence). J gave up 1 base and V 0 bases, and 2 bases lay outside the gene matches. The CDR3 spans 15 residues. The CDR3 DNA reads TGCAGTGCTAGAGATAGCGGGAGAGGCACAGATACGCAGTATTTT. It encodes CSARDSGRGTDTQYF.

This clonotype was seen more than once but under ten times. The chain employs TRBV23-1 and TRBJ2-3; 7 bases map to TRBD1. TRBV23-1 is recorded as an ORF, its role being uncertain. This CDR3 comprises 16 residues. With 7 bases clipped from V and 3 bases from J, the junction kept 13 bases outside the gene matches. The DNA of the CDR3 is TGCGCCAGCACCAAAATCGGAGACAGGGAGACAGATACGCAGTATTTT. Protein: CASTKIGDRETDTQYF.

The J gene is TRBJ1-3, the V gene TRBV9; D gene uncertain. The V end lost 3 bases, the J end lost 0 bases, and 19 bases lay between the germline ends. CDR1 SGDLS and CDR2 YYNGEE come from the germline V gene. The CDR3 covers 18 residues. The CDR3 loop is CASSGGPDTLSSGNTIYF. CDR3 DNA sequence: TGTGCCAGCAGCGGCGGACCTGACACGCTGAGCTCTGGAAACACCATATATTTT.

This clonotype was seen ten or more times. The chain employs TRBV5-1 and TRBJ2-1; TRBD2 is a possible D gene (5 bases). Germline CDR1 SGHRS, CDR2 YFSETQ. The CDR3 spans 15 residues. The V end was cut by 2 bases, the J end by 2 bases, with 11 bases between. CDR3 DNA: TGCGCCAGCAGCTTTAGTCCCGGGACCTACAATGAGCAGTTCTTC. This translates into CASSFSPGTYNEQFF.

Remarks on this clonotype: Its ends do not fully match the called genes, so a read error is possible. This sequence joins TRBV20-1 and TRBJ2-1, with unresolved D. There are 11 residues in the CDR3. Germline V gene sequence: CDR1 DFQATT, CDR2 SNEGSKA (reference sequence). CDR3 bases: TGCAGTGCCACTTCCTACAATGGGCAGTTCTTC. Translation gives CSATSYNGQFF.

A few counts support this clonotype. The CDR3 spells CASSMKHSNNQPQHF. CDR3 sequence (DNA): TGTGCCAGTAGTATGAAGCATAGCAACAATCAGCCCCAGCATTTT. This rearrangement joins TRBV19 to TRBJ1-5; D is undetermined. There are 15 residues in the CDR3. Per the germline V gene, CDR1 is LNHDA and CDR2 is SQIVND (reference sequence). Trimming removed 3 bases at V and 3 bases at J, with 12 bases between. Using reference TRBV19 and TRBJ1-5 for the parts outside the CDR3, the full variable domain is DGGITQSPKYLFRKEGQNVTLSCEQNLNHDAMYWYRQDPGQGLRLIYYSQIVNDFQKGDIAEGYSVSREKKESFPLTVTSAQKNPTAFYLCASSMKHSNNQPQHFGDGTRLSIL.

This clonotype appeared many times. The V and J genes are TRBV7-6 and TRBJ2-2; 10 nucleotides align to TRBD2. Losses at the gene ends were 3 bases for V and 4 bases for J; bases not matched to a gene: 8. Germline assignment: CDR1 SGHVS and CDR2 FNYEAQ. The CDR3 spans 17 residues. CDR3 sequence (DNA): TGTGCCAGCAGCTTCTTATATAAGCGGGAGGGCACCGGGGAGCTGTTTTTT. This encodes CASSFLYKREGTGELFF.